This TCR beta chain stems from a study of blood T cell repertoires in COVID-19. At the level of the study: The United States, Italy and Spain provided the acute and convalescent COVID-19 samples. PBMCs, B-cell-depleted T cells, or T cells provided the cDNA or gDNA that made up the material.

The authors' processing: Reference gene primer amplification in the assay estimated nucleated cell counts. Libraries were prepared by immunoSEQ multiplex PCR; TCRdb keeps only in-frame clonotypes and omits some of them. V, J and clone size reflect that table, while D and trimming were determined from the DNA. The sample has around 72,000 clones; about nine tenths are singletons. Germline loops: CDR1 SGHDN, CDR2 FVKESK. The CDR3 length is 15 residues. The ends lost 5 bases at V and 0 bases at J; junction bases unmatched: 7. Sequencing was performed on peripheral blood. V is TRBV14 and J is TRBJ2-7; 7 positions agree with TRBD1. This sequence originates from a woman between 50 and 59 years old with acute or convalescent COVID-19. The CDR3 spells CASSVGQARSYEQYF. The CDR3 DNA reads TGTGCCAGCAGCGTCGGACAGGCCCGCTCCTACGAGCAGTACTTC.